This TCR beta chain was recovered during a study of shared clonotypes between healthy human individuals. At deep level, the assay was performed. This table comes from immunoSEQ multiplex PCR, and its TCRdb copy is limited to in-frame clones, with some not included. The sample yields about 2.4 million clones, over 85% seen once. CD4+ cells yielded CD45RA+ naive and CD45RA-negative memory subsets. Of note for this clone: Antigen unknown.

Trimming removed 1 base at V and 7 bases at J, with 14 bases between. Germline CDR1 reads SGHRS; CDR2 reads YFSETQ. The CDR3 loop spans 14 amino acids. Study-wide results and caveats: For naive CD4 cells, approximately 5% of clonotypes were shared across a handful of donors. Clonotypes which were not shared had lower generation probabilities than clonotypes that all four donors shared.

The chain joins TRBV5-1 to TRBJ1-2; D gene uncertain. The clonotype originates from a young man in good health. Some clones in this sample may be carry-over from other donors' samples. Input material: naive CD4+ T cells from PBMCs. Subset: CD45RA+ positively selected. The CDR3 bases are TGCGCCAGCAGCTTGCCCTACACAGATCTTGGCTACACCTTC. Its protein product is CASSLPYTDLGYTF.